The present entry profiles one T cell receptor beta chain with its context. This entry belongs to a study of blood T cell repertoires in COVID-19. Study-wide background: Some COVID-19 samples were acute and others convalescent; all came from the United States, Italy and Spain.

This CDR3 comprises 16 residues. Germline values: CDR1 LGHNA, CDR2 YNFKEQ. Unmatched junction bases numbered 12, after V lost 5 bases and J lost 4 bases. Participants were aged about 18 to 90 years, lived in 25 or so US areas, and enrolled virtually. Cohort 3 donors were reported recovered after two negative PCRs, clearance, or symptom resolution. How the authors handled the data: Scientists estimated how many nucleated cells there were by amplifying reference gene primers. The data were produced by immunoSEQ multiplex PCR, yet TCRdb's version contains in-frame clones alone and is incomplete. The D gene and trimming were derived from the DNA, and the V and J assignments and clone size from that table. The sample lists under 300,000 clones; approximately 90% were seen once.

This chain uses TRBV4-2 with TRBJ1-2, with 8 nucleotides matching TRBD1. The sequenced sample consisted of PBMCs or T cells enriched from blood (not recorded which). The TCR was taken from a woman in her late teens or twenties who had recovered from COVID-19. The CDR3 nucleotides read TGTGCCAGCAGCGAGTTCAGGGGGCGGGGCTCCTATGGCTACACCTTC. This translates into CASSEFRGRGSYGYTF.